This record concerns one T cell receptor (beta chain) sequence. Participants' own reports of clinical history determined their cohort assignment. This specimen belongs to a study of blood T cell repertoires in COVID-19. Study in general: Sources were T cells, B-cell-depleted T cells, or PBMCs; the material itself was cDNA or gDNA.

CDR1 is SGHRS and CDR2 is YFSETQ in the germline V gene. V gave up 4 bases and J gave up 4 bases, with 17 bases separating them. The CDR3 totals 15 residues. Per the original data handling: Amplification of reference gene primers was used by the study to estimate nucleated cell counts. Method: immunoSEQ multiplex PCR; TCRdb's copy keeps in-frame clones and lacks some. V and J calls and clone size are as listed in that table; D and trimming were resolved from the DNA. The sample has 150,000 to 200,000 clones, approximately 81% seen once. The sequenced material came from PBMCs or T cells enriched from blood (not recorded which). V is TRBV5-1 and J is TRBJ1-2; no clear D. The TCR sequence derives from a woman in her forties or fifties who had recovered from COVID-19. The DNA for the CDR3 is TGCGCCAGCAGCCCCGAAGAGGGCAGACCCTATGGCTACACCTTC. Its translation is CASSPEEGRPYGYTF.